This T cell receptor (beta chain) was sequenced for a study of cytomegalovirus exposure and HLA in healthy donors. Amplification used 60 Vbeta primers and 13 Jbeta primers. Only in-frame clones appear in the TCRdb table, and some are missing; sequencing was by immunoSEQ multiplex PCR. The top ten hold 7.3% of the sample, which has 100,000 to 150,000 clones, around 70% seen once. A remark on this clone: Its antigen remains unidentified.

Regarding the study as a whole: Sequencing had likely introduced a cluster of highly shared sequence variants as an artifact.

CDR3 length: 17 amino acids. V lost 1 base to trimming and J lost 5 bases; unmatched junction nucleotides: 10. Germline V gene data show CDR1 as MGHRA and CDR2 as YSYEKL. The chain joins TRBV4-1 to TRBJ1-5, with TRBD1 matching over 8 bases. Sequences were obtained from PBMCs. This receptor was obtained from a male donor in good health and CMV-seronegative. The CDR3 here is CASSQGSGGYFDQPQHF. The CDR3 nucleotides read TGCGCCAGCAGCCAAGGGTCAGGGGGCTATTTTGATCAGCCCCAGCATTTT.